These T cell receptor beta chains were read from a single sample in a study of blood T cell repertoires in COVID-19. Here immunoSEQ multiplex PCR was the method, and the copy in TCRdb shows in-frame clones only, minus some. The sample records 350,000 to 400,000 clones, roughly nine tenths being singletons. Source material: PBMCs or T cells enriched from blood (not recorded which). Receptors were obtained from a young woman who had recovered from COVID-19. Both conserved end residues are part of each CDR3. A D gene is named only where the DNA matches it firmly. Size is omitted from some rows. Given values are once, few, many or a class for expanded clones.

clone_size: NA; v_call: TRBV28; d_call: TRBD2; j_call: TRBJ2-1; cdr3_nt: TGTGCCAGCAGTATCAGCGGGACGGATACTGAGCAGTTCTTC; cdr3_aa: CASSISGTDTEQFF
clone_size: NA; v_call: TRBV10-3; d_call: NA; j_call: TRBJ1-1; cdr3_nt: TGTGCCATCAGTTATTCGGGGAACGCGAACACTGAAGCTTTCTTT; cdr3_aa: CAISYSGNANTEAFF
clone_size: NA; v_call: TRBV6-5; d_call: TRBD1; j_call: TRBJ2-7; cdr3_nt: TGTGCCAGCCGGGACAGGGGCTACGAGCAGTACTTC; cdr3_aa: CASRDRGYEQYF
clone_size: NA; v_call: TRBV5-1; d_call: NA; j_call: TRBJ1-6; cdr3_nt: TGCGCCAGCAGCTTGGACGACAGAAAGGCCGCAAGTAATTCACCCCTCCACTTT; cdr3_aa: CASSLDDRKAASNSPLHF
clone_size: once; v_call: TRBV2; d_call: NA; j_call: TRBJ2-3; cdr3_nt: TGTGCCAGCAGTGTTAACGGGAACTCCGGAGATACGCAGTATTTT; cdr3_aa: CASSVNGNSGDTQYF
clone_size: NA; v_call: TRBV11-2; d_call: TRBD1; j_call: TRBJ1-6; cdr3_nt: TGTGCCAGCAGCTCGGACAGGGGGCTTTCACCCCTCCACTTT; cdr3_aa: CASSSDRGLSPLHF
clone_size: NA; v_call: TRBV19; d_call: NA; j_call: TRBJ1-3; cdr3_nt: TGTGCCAGTAGTAAGTCCCGGACAGTTCCCTCTGGAAACACCATATATTTT; cdr3_aa: CASSKSRTVPSGNTIYF
clone_size: NA; v_call: TRBV9; d_call: TRBD1; j_call: TRBJ2-5; cdr3_nt: TGTGCCAGCAGCGCCCGGGACAGGGTAACCGAGACCCAGTACTTC; cdr3_aa: CASSARDRVTETQYF
clone_size: NA; v_call: TRBV18; d_call: NA; j_call: TRBJ1-1; cdr3_nt: TGTGCCAGCTCTCCCTCGAGAGAGACTGAAGCTTTCTTT; cdr3_aa: CASSPSRETEAFF
clone_size: once; v_call: TRBV2; d_call: NA; j_call: TRBJ2-2; cdr3_nt: TGTGCCAGCTCCGTAGAAAACACCGGGGAGCTGTTTTTT; cdr3_aa: CASSVENTGELFF
clone_size: NA; v_call: TRBV4-1; d_call: NA; j_call: TRBJ1-6; cdr3_nt: TGCGCCAGCAGCCAAGCTTATAATTCACCCCTCCACTTT; cdr3_aa: CASSQAYNSPLHF
clone_size: once; v_call: TRBV10-2; d_call: TRBD2; j_call: TRBJ2-7; cdr3_nt: TGCGCCAGCAGTGAGCCAGGACTAGCGGGAACCTACGAGCAGTACTTC; cdr3_aa: CASSEPGLAGTYEQYF
clone_size: NA; v_call: TRBV4-1; d_call: NA; j_call: TRBJ1-2; cdr3_nt: TGCGCCAGCAGCGGATACCCGGACAGCAATTTTAACTATGGCTACACCTTC; cdr3_aa: CASSGYPDSNFNYGYTF
clone_size: NA; v_call: TRBV10-3; d_call: TRBD2; j_call: TRBJ2-5; cdr3_nt: TGTGCCATCAGACTAGCGGAACAAGAGACCCAGTACTTC; cdr3_aa: CAIRLAEQETQYF
clone_size: NA; v_call: TRBV20-1; d_call: NA; j_call: TRBJ1-2; cdr3_nt: TGCAGTGCTCTTAGACAGCCAGGCTACACCTTC; cdr3_aa: CSALRQPGYTF
clone_size: NA; v_call: TRBV6-5; d_call: NA; j_call: TRBJ2-7; cdr3_nt: TGTGCCAGCAGACGGGACACAGAGGGGGAGCAGTACTTC; cdr3_aa: CASRRDTEGEQYF
clone_size: many; v_call: TRBV28; d_call: NA; j_call: TRBJ2-2; cdr3_nt: TGTGCCAGCAGAGGAAGAGGGGGAGGGAGTATAGCGTTTTCCGGGGAGCTGTTTTTT; cdr3_aa: CASRGRGGGSIAFSGELFF
clone_size: NA; v_call: TRBV7-2; d_call: NA; j_call: TRBJ1-2; cdr3_nt: TGTGCCAGCAGCTTAGGCCGGACAGCATCTGACTATGGCTACACCTTC; cdr3_aa: CASSLGRTASDYGYTF
clone_size: NA; v_call: TRBV24-1; d_call: TRBD1; j_call: TRBJ1-5; cdr3_nt: TGTGCCACCAGTGACCCGGACAGGGGCAATCAGCCCCAGCATTTT; cdr3_aa: CATSDPDRGNQPQHF
clone_size: NA; v_call: TRBV28; d_call: TRBD1; j_call: TRBJ1-1; cdr3_nt: TGTGCCAGCTGCGAACAGGGGACTGAAGCTTTCTTT; cdr3_aa: CASCEQGTEAFF
clone_size: NA; v_call: TRBV2; d_call: TRBD1; j_call: TRBJ1-5; cdr3_nt: TGTGCCAGCAGCGCTAGGGTGGGGACAGTGCAGCCCCAGCATTTT; cdr3_aa: CASSARVGTVQPQHF
clone_size: NA; v_call: TRBV11-2; d_call: NA; j_call: TRBJ1-1; cdr3_nt: TGTGCCAGCAGCTGGCAGGAAGATTTAGAAGCTTTCTTT; cdr3_aa: CASSWQEDLEAFF
clone_size: once; v_call: TRBV28; d_call: TRBD1; j_call: TRBJ1-2; cdr3_nt: TGTGCCAGCAGGGGGGAAACGGGACAGCTTAACTATGGCTACACCTTC; cdr3_aa: CASRGETGQLNYGYTF
clone_size: few; v_call: TRBV2; d_call: NA; j_call: TRBJ2-7; cdr3_nt: TGTGCCAGCAGTGGACAAATCTACGAGCAGTACTTC; cdr3_aa: CASSGQIYEQYF
clone_size: NA; v_call: TRBV6-8; d_call: TRBD2; j_call: TRBJ2-1; cdr3_nt: TGTGCCAGCAGTTCCGCCGAGAAAATAGCGGGGCACGATTACAATGAGCAGTTCTTC; cdr3_aa: CASSSAEKIAGHDYNEQFF
clone_size: NA; v_call: TRBV30; d_call: NA; j_call: TRBJ2-1; cdr3_nt: TGTGCCTGTAGTCCGGGGAGCGCCGTCTTC; cdr3_aa: CACSPGSAVF
clone_size: NA; v_call: TRBV27; d_call: NA; j_call: TRBJ2-7; cdr3_nt: TGTGCCAGCAGTTCCGGGAGCGGCTACGAGCAGTACTTC; cdr3_aa: CASSSGSGYEQYF